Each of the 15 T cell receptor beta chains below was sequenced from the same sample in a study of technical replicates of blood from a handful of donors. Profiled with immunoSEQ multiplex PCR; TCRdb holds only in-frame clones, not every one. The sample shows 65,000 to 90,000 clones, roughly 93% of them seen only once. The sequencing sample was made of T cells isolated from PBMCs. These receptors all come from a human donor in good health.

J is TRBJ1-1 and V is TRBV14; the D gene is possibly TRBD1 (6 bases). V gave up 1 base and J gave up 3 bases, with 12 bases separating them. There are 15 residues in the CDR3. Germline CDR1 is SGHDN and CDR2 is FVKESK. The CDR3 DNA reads TGTGCCAGCAGCCAAGTACGGGACACCTACACTGAAGCTTTCTTT. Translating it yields CASSQVRDTYTEAFF. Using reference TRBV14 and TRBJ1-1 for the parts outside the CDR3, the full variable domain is EAGVTQFPSHSVIEKGQTVTLRCDPISGHDNLYWYRRVMGKEIKFLLHFVKESKQDESGMPNNRFLAERTGGTYSTLKVQPAELEDSGVYFCASSQVRDTYTEAFFGQGTRLTVV.

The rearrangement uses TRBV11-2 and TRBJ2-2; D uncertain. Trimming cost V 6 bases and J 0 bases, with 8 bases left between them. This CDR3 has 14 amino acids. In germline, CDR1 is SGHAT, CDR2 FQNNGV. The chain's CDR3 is CASRYSSNTGELFF. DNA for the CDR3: TGTGCCAGCAGATACAGCTCGAACACCGGGGAGCTGTTTTTT.

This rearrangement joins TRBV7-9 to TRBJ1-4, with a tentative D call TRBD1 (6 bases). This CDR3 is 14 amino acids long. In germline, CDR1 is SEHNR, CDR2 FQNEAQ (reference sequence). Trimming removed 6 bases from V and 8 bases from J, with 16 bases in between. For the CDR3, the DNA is TGTGCCAGCAGAATATACAGGGAAGGCGAAAAACTGTTTTTT. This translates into CASRIYREGEKLFF.

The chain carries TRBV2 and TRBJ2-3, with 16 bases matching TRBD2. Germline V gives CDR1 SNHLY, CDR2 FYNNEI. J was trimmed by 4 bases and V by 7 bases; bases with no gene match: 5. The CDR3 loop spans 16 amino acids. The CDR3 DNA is TGTGCCAGCATCGGGACTAGCGGGAGGGGTCCAGATACGCAGTATTTT. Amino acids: CASIGTSGRGPDTQYF.

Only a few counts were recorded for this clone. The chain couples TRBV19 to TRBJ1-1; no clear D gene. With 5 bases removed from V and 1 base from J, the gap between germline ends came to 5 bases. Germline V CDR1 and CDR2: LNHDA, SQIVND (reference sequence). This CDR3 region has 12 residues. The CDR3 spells CASSFGNTEAFF. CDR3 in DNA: TGTGCCAGTAGTTTCGGGAACACTGAAGCTTTCTTT.

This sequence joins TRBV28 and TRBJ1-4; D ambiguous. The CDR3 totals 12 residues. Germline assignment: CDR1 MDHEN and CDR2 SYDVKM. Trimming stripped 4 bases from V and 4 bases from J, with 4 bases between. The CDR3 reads CASSSYNEKLFF. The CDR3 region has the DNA TGTGCCAGCAGTTCCTATAATGAAAAACTGTTTTTT.

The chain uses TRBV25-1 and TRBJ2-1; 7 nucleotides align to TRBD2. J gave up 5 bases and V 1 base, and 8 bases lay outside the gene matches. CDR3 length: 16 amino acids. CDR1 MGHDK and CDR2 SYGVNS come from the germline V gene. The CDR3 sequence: CASSESGLGINNEQFF. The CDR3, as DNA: TGTGCCAGCAGTGAATCAGGACTAGGAATCAACAATGAGCAGTTCTTC.

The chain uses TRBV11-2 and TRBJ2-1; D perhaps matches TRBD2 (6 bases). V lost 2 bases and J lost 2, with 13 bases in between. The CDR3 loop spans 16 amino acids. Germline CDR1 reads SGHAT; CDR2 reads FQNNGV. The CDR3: CASSLRAGSPYNEQFF. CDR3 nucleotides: TGTGCCAGCAGCTTACGAGCGGGCTCCCCCTACAATGAGCAGTTCTTC.

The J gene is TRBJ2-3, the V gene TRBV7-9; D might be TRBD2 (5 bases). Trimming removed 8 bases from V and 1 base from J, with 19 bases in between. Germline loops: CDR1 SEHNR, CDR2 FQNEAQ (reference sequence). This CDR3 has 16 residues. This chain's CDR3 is CASATPLASGTDTQYF. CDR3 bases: TGTGCCAGCGCCACACCTCTAGCCTCCGGCACAGATACGCAGTATTTT.

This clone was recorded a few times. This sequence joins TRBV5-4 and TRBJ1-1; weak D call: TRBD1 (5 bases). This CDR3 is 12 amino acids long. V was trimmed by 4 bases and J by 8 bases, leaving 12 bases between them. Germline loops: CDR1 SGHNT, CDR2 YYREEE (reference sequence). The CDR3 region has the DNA TGTGCCAGCAGCGCTGGGACTTCGGAAGCTTTCTTT. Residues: CASSAGTSEAFF.

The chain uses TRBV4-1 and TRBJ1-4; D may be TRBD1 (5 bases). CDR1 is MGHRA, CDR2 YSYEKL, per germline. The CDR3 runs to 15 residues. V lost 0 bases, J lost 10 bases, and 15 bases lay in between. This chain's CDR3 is CASSQEGGRRGKLFF. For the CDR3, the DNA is TGCGCCAGCAGCCAAGAGGGGGGTAGGCGGGGAAAACTGTTTTTT.

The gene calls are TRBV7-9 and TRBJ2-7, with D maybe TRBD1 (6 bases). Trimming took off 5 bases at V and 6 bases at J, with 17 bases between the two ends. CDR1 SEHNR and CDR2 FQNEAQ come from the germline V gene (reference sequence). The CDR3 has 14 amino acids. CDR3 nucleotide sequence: TGTGCCAGCAGCGCACTCCAGGGGTCGGGCGAGCAGTACTTC. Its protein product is CASSALQGSGEQYF.

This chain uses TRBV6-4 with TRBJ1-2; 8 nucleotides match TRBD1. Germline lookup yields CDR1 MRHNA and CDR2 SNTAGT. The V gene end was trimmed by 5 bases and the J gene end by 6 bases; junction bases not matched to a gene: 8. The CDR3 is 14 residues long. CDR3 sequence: CASSSWTGSHGYTF. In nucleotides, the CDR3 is TGTGCCAGCAGTTCTTGGACAGGGAGCCATGGCTACACCTTC.

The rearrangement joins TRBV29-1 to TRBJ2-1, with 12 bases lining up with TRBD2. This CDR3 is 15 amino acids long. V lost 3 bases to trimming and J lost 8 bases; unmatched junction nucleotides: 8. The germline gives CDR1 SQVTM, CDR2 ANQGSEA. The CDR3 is CSVDASGRAWDEQFF. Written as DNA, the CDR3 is TGCAGCGTTGATGCTAGCGGGAGGGCTTGGGATGAGCAGTTCTTC.

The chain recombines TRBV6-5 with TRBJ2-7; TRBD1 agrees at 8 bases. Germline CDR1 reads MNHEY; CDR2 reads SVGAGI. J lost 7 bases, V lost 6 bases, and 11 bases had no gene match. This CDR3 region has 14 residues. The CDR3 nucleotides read TGTGCCAGCAGAGGAGACAGGGGAATCGGGGAGCAGTACTTC. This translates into CASRGDRGIGEQYF.